The 13 T cell receptor beta chains in this list originate from one sample, sequenced in a study of T cells in Graves' hyperthyroidism and ophthalmopathy. Using RNA transcripts as the source, TCR beta CDR3 regions were amplified. An initial round of RT-PCR targeting the TCR CDR3 relied on the HTBI primer set. TCRdb recomputed calls from the multiplex PCR reads with MiXCR, one row per CDR3 protein. There are approximately 430,000 distinct CDR3 sequences in the sample; 15% to 19% occur only once, and 13% to 15% lies in the top ten. The sequenced material came from blood. These receptors were taken from a woman under 30 with Graves' hyperthyroidism.

At least ten counts were recorded for this clonotype. The chain uses TRBV28 and TRBJ2-2, with 8 positions matching TRBD1. Germline values: CDR1 MDHEN, CDR2 SYDVKM. The CDR3 sequence is 15 residues long. V shed 6 bases and J 6 bases; nucleotides not matched to a gene: 9. The DNA for the CDR3 is TGTGCCAGCAGACTGACAGGGGTATCGGCCGGGGAGCTGTTTTTT. It encodes CASRLTGVSAGELFF.

There are many counts of this clonotype. This rearrangement joins TRBV24-1 to TRBJ1-2, with TRBD1 matching 8 bases. The CDR3 extends over 16 amino acids. The V segment lost 5 bases and the J segment 4 bases; nucleotides outside the gene matches: 11. The germline V gene encodes CDR1 KGHDR and CDR2 SFDVKD. CDR3 in amino acids: CATSGRQGKQGYGYTF. For the CDR3, the DNA is TGTGCCACCAGTGGTCGACAGGGGAAGCAGGGCTATGGCTACACCTTC.

Details on this clonotype: A much larger clonotype is one base distant, so this may be a read error. CDR3 region: CVSSPGRGGTTDTQYF. CDR3 in DNA: TGTGTCAGCAGCCCGGGTCGGGGGGGAACCACAGATACGCAGTATTTT. The chain joins TRBV7-9 to TRBJ2-3; 8 nucleotides match TRBD2. The CDR3 consists of 16 residues. Germline V gene lookup returns CDR1 SEHNR and CDR2 FQNEAQ (reference sequence).

This clonotype was counted ten times or more. The chain recombines TRBV29-1 with TRBJ1-1; no clear D gene. V was trimmed by 5 bases and J by 1 base, leaving 17 bases between them. Germline loops: CDR1 SQVTM, CDR2 ANQGSEA. There are 15 residues in the CDR3. CDR3 in DNA: TGCAGCGTTCGCACCAAACAGAGACCGAACACTGAAGCTTTCTTT. Translation gives CSVRTKQRPNTEAFF. Based on the CDR3 plus reference TRBV29-1 and TRBJ1-1, the full variable domain is SAVISQKPSRDICQRGTSLTIQCQVDSQVTMMFWYRQQPGQSLTLIATANQGSEATYESGFVIDKFPISRPNLTFSTLTVSNMSPEDSSIYLCSVRTKQRPNTEAFFGQGTRLTVV.

This clonotype was seen a few times. The V and J genes are TRBV3-1 and TRBJ1-3; D ambiguous. The CDR3 loop spans 16 amino acids. Between the trimmed V and J ends, which lost 0 bases and 4 bases, there was a span of 13 bases. Germline CDR1 and CDR2: LGHDT and YNNKEL (reference sequence). CDR3 coding DNA: TGTGCCAGCAGCCAAGATACTCTGATAGGAGGAAACACCATATATTTT. Translating gives CASSQDTLIGGNTIYF.

The chain combines TRBV15 with TRBJ1-2, with D possibly matching TRBD1 (6 bases). V was trimmed by 0 bases and J by 1 base, leaving 12 bases between them. CDR1 LNHNV and CDR2 YYDKDF come from the germline V gene (reference sequence). The CDR3 runs 16 residues. The CDR3 loop reads CATSRDRGFRNYGYTF. In DNA, the CDR3 is TGTGCCACCAGCAGAGATAGGGGGTTCCGTAACTATGGCTACACCTTC.

The sample holds a few counts of this clonotype. The chain uses TRBV3-1 and TRBJ1-2, with D uncertain. The CDR3 extends over 14 amino acids. The V end was cut by 6 bases, the J end by 2 bases, with 13 bases between. The germline CDR1 and CDR2 sequences are LGHDT and YNNKEL (reference sequence). The CDR3 bases are TGTGCCAGCAGTTACGACGCGATAAACTATGGCTACACCTTC. Translating it yields CASSYDAINYGYTF.

This clonotype has a count of ten or more. An end of the junction does not agree with germline; a read error may underlie this. The rearrangement joins TRBV7-7 to TRBJ2-5, with 10 bases lining up with TRBD2. CDR3 length equals 16 residues. The V gene's germline CDR1 is SSHAT and CDR2 FNYEAQ (reference sequence). The CDR3 DNA follows: TGTGCTAGCAGCTTGAGCGGGGGGGCTATGTTCGAGACCCAGTACTTC. This codes for CASSLSGGAMFETQYF. The full variable domain, completed using reference TRBV7-7 and TRBJ2-5, is GAGVSQSPRYKVTKRGQDVTLRCDPISSHATLYWYQQALGQGPEFLTYFNYEAQPDKSGLPSDRFSAERPEGSISTLTIQRTEQRDSAMYRCASSLSGGAMFETQYFGPGTRLLVL.

V is TRBV6-2 or TRBV6-3 and J is TRBJ2-1; 9 bases agree with TRBD2. The CDR3 has 15 amino acids. With 3 bases clipped from V and 12 bases from J, the junction kept 12 bases outside the gene matches. CDR1 and CDR2 from the germline V gene are MNHEY and SVGEGT. DNA of the CDR3: TGTGCCAGCAGTTATTCAGCGGGGGGCCTCCTATGGCAGTTCTTC. Protein sequence: CASSYSAGGLLWQFF.

This rearrangement joins TRBV5-1 to TRBJ2-5, with unresolved D. This CDR3 has 13 amino acids. Germline V gene data show CDR1 as SGHRS and CDR2 as YFSETQ. V was cut by 6 bases and J by 4 bases, with 13 bases left in between. CDR3 protein: CASNIVGSETQYF. The CDR3 DNA follows: TGCGCCAGCAACATTGTCGGGTCAGAGACCCAGTACTTC.

The genes are TRBV5-4 and TRBJ2-7, with 11 bases aligning to TRBD2. V trimming: 1 base; J trimming: 0 bases; junction bases outside the gene matches: 9. Germline CDR1 and CDR2: SGHNT and YYREEE (reference sequence). The CDR3 is 18 amino acids. The DNA for the CDR3 is TGTGCCAGCAGCTTGTCGTTAGCGGGAGGGAGGAGCTCCTACGAGCAGTACTTC. This translates into CASSLSLAGGRSSYEQYF.

The J gene is TRBJ1-2, the V gene TRBV20-1; the match to TRBD1 covers 8 bases. The CDR3 covers 17 residues. Trimming took 6 bases from V and 4 from J; bases not matched to a gene: 19. The germline V gene encodes CDR1 DFQATT and CDR2 SNEGSKA (reference sequence). The DNA of the CDR3 is TGCAGTGCGCCGGCAAGGGACAGGAGAGCCGGTGGCTATGGCTACACCTTC. The encoded protein is CSAPARDRRAGGYGYTF.

This clonotype has a count of ten or more. The chain recombines TRBV4-1 with TRBJ2-5; 13 positions match TRBD2. CDR1 is MGHRA, CDR2 YSYEKL, per germline. The V and J ends lost 1 base and 4 bases, in that order; junction bases with no gene match: 3. The CDR3 contains 16 residues. The CDR3, as DNA: TGCGCCAGCAGCCAAGTATGGACTAGCGGGGGAGAGACCCAGTACTTC. Its protein product is CASSQVWTSGGETQYF.